This T cell receptor beta chain originates from a study of cytomegalovirus exposure and HLA in healthy donors. Comments on this clone: At the DNA level, this CDR3 is encoded by other sequences in the same sample as well.

The J segment lost 4 bases and the V segment lost 3 bases, leaving 5 bases of the junction unmatched. The CDR3 extends over 14 amino acids. CDR1 is KGHSH, CDR2 LQKENI, per germline. PCR amplification relied on 60 Vbeta primers (plus 13 Jbeta primers). Profiled with immunoSEQ multiplex PCR; TCRdb holds only in-frame clones, not every one. The table shows around 270,000 clones, with about 80% occurring only once. This sequence originates from a girl under 10 years old in good health and CMV-seronegative. The sequenced sample was PBMCs. The J gene is TRBJ2-7, the V gene TRBV18; 8 bases agree with TRBD1. The chain's CDR3 is CASSPGQGLYEQYF. The DNA of the CDR3 is TGTGCCAGCTCACCTGGACAGGGTTTGTACGAGCAGTACTTC.